This T cell receptor (beta chain) came from a study of T cells in Graves' hyperthyroidism and ophthalmopathy. Regarding the study as a whole: Most clonotypes that expanded in the thyroid above 0.001 also showed up in blood.

The investigators amplified TCR beta CDR3 regions from RNA transcripts. The HTBI primer set served for first-round RT-PCR of the TCR CDR3. TCRdb recomputed calls from the multiplex PCR reads with MiXCR, one row per CDR3 protein. The data contain hundreds of thousands of distinct CDR3 sequences, about 15% of them singletons. This clonotype occurred a few times. Its antigen remains unidentified. Looked up from germline, CDR1 is MNHEY and CDR2 is SMNVEV (reference sequence). V shed 3 bases and J shed 4 bases, with 7 bases lying between them. This CDR3 has 13 amino acids. The sequence came from a man between 18 and 35 years old with Graves' ophthalmopathy. Sequencing input: blood. The chain has TRBV27 and TRBJ2-1; no reliable D call. In DNA form, the CDR3 reads TGTGCCAGCAGTTTTAAGCGTTACAATGAGCAGTTCTTC. It specifies CASSFKRYNEQFF.